This paragraph reports one T cell receptor (beta chain). CDR3 length: 14 amino acids. The germline CDR1 and CDR2 sequences are MNHNS and SASEGT. The data were taken from a study of monozygotic twins with inflammatory bowel disease. TCRdb re-analyzed the 5' RACE reads; it lists each CDR3 protein once, without DNA. The sample has 200,000 to 250,000 distinct CDR3 sequences; the top ten hold more than 7.5%. The receptor was isolated from a human donor with ulcerative colitis or Crohn's disease, or a healthy co-twin of an affected twin (not recorded which). The sequenced material came from blood. The chain joins TRBV6-1 to TRBJ2-2; lacking DNA, the TRBD1 call made by TCRdb goes unchecked. The CDR3 sequence is CAIKRTGNTGELFF.